These T cell receptor beta chains were read from a single sample in a study of cytomegalovirus exposure and HLA in healthy donors. Generated by immunoSEQ multiplex PCR, the TCRdb table keeps only in-frame clones and is missing some. The sample gives about 190,000 clones, more than 65% of which show up once; 4.5% to 7.5% is in the top ten. The sample comprised PBMCs. Receptors were obtained from a woman between 25 and 40 years old in good health and CMV-seropositive. Each CDR3 is given with its conserved first and last residue. Fields, in order: D gene, J gene, V gene, clone size, CDR3 protein, CDR3 DNA. The D gene is left open where the match is weak. Some rows mark clone size as missing; the rest say once, few, many or name a class of expanded clone.

TRBD2 TRBJ2-1 TRBV27 NA CASSPLAGVGEQFF TGTGCCAGCAGTCCACTAGCGGGAGTTGGCGAGCAGTTCTTC
NA TRBJ2-7 TRBV29-1 NA CSVEGLASSYEQYF TGCAGCGTTGAAGGGTTAGCATCGTCCTACGAGCAGTACTTC
NA TRBJ1-2 TRBV10-1 NA CASSEFNLGAENDYGYTF TGCGCCAGCAGTGAGTTTAATCTGGGGGCCGAAAACGACTATGGCTACACCTTC
TRBD2 TRBJ2-7 TRBV5-5 few CASSSLLAGYSYEQYF TGTGCCAGCAGCTCTCTCCTAGCGGGATACTCCTACGAGCAGTACTTC
TRBD2 TRBJ2-7 TRBV29-1 once CSVETPSGRYEQYF TGCAGCGTTGAAACCCCTAGCGGACGGTACGAGCAGTACTTC
NA TRBJ1-5 TRBV27 NA CASSLQGMDQPQHF TGTGCCAGCAGTTTGCAGGGTATGGATCAGCCCCAGCATTTT
NA TRBJ1-2 TRBV11-2 NA CASSLSGRSNYGYTF TGTGCCAGCAGCTTAAGTGGCAGATCTAACTATGGCTACACCTTC
TRBD1 TRBJ2-1 TRBV6-5 NA CASRTGTGVNNEQFF TGTGCCAGCAGGACCGGGACAGGGGTTAACAATGAGCAGTTCTTC
TRBD2 TRBJ2-2 TRBV2 few CASSEAGEATGELFF TGTGCCAGCAGTGAGGCGGGAGAGGCCACCGGGGAGCTGTTTTTT
NA TRBJ2-7 TRBV15 NA CATSLFQGSGYEQYF TGTGCCACCAGTTTATTCCAGGGCAGTGGCTACGAGCAGTACTTC
NA TRBJ1-5 TRBV7-6 NA CASSEEDSRSQPQHF TGTGCCAGCAGCGAGGAGGACAGTCGGAGCCAGCCCCAGCATTTT
TRBD1 TRBJ1-2 TRBV6-5 NA CASRTPGQGVGYTF TGTGCCAGCAGGACCCCGGGACAGGGGGTTGGCTACACCTTC
TRBD1 TRBJ2-7 TRBV7-8 few CASSRLGGTGGGDEQYF TGTGCCAGCAGTCGTCTAGGCGGGACAGGGGGCGGGGACGAGCAGTACTTC
NA TRBJ1-4 TRBV4-1 few CASSQVEEKLFF TGCGCCAGCAGCCAAGTGGAGGAAAAACTGTTTTTT
NA TRBJ1-1 TRBV2 NA CASSDGALNTEAFF TGTGCCAGCAGTGATGGGGCTTTGAACACTGAAGCTTTCTTT
NA TRBJ1-1 TRBV27 NA CASSPLPLRTGRPEAFF TGTGCCAGCAGTCCCCTGCCCCTTAGAACTGGGAGGCCTGAAGCTTTCTTT
NA TRBJ2-1 TRBV6-1 NA CASSVEAGTYNEQFF TGTGCCAGCAGTGTGGAAGCGGGTACCTACAATGAGCAGTTCTTC
TRBD1 TRBJ1-5 TRBV7-2 NA CASSSRTGLQPQHF TGTGCCAGCAGCTCACGGACAGGTCTTCAGCCCCAGCATTTT
TRBD2 TRBJ2-3 TRBV7-8 few CASSHPSGGARDTQYF TGTGCCAGCAGCCACCCTTCCGGGGGGGCCCGAGATACGCAGTATTTT
NA TRBJ2-6 TRBV19 few CASSIGGSGANVLTF TGTGCCAGTAGTATAGGAGGGTCTGGGGCCAACGTCCTGACTTTC
NA TRBJ2-2 TRBV29-1 NA CSVGRRGGDGELFF TGCAGCGTTGGAAGGCGGGGCGGGGACGGGGAGCTGTTTTTT
NA TRBJ2-7 TRBV6-5 NA CASSSQGYEQYF TGTGCCAGCAGTTCCCAGGGCTACGAGCAGTACTTC
NA TRBJ1-5 TRBV10-2 NA CASSSFRGEPQHF TGCGCCAGCAGCTCCTTCCGAGGTGAGCCCCAGCATTTT
NA TRBJ2-5 TRBV12-5 NA CASAGRQETQYF TGTGCTAGTGCTGGACGACAGGAGACCCAGTACTTC
TRBD1 TRBJ1-1 TRBV5-4 NA CASSFGDRQNTEAFF TGTGCCAGCAGCTTTGGGGACAGACAGAACACTGAAGCTTTCTTT